Listed below are T cell receptor beta chains from one sample, sequenced in a study of cytomegalovirus exposure and HLA in healthy donors. Clones were read by immunoSEQ multiplex PCR, and TCRdb kept only the in-frame ones, dropping some. The sample lists about 140,000 clones; about four fifths were seen once. Sequencing input: PBMCs. All receptors come from a man between 18 and 35 years old in good health and CMV-seropositive. Both conserved end residues are part of each CDR3. D genes are given only for firm matches. Size is omitted from some rows. Given values are once, few, many or a class for expanded clones.

v_gene: TRBV27
d_gene: TRBD1
abundance: -
j_gene: TRBJ2-7
CDR3nt: TGTGCCAGCAGCCAGGGGGCGCGGACCTACGAGCAGTACTTC
CDR3aa: CASSQGARTYEQYF

v_gene: TRBV28
d_gene: TRBD1
abundance: -
j_gene: TRBJ2-7
CDR3nt: TGTGCCAGCAGTTTGGGACAGGGGGGCTCCTACGAGCAGTACTTC
CDR3aa: CASSLGQGGSYEQYF

v_gene: TRBV27
d_gene: TRBD1
abundance: -
j_gene: TRBJ2-7
CDR3nt: TGTGCCAGCAGTTTATACCCCTCGAGACAGGGGGCTACCTACGAGCAGTACTTC
CDR3aa: CASSLYPSRQGATYEQYF

v_gene: TRBV10-1
d_gene: TRBD1
abundance: -
j_gene: TRBJ2-7
CDR3nt: TGCGCCAGCAGTGGGCCGGGGACAGGGCTCTACGAGCAGTACTTC
CDR3aa: CASSGPGTGLYEQYF

v_gene: TRBV28
d_gene: TRBD1
abundance: -
j_gene: TRBJ2-1
CDR3nt: TGTGCCAGCAGTTGGGGACAGGGGGCAATAAGAAGGGGTCGGAATGAGCAGTTCTTC
CDR3aa: CASSWGQGAIRRGRNEQFF

v_gene: TRBV5-1
d_gene: TRBD2
abundance: -
j_gene: TRBJ2-3
CDR3nt: TGCGCCAGCAGGCGGACTAGCGGGAGCACAGATACGCAGTATTTT
CDR3aa: CASRRTSGSTDTQYF

v_gene: TRBV5-1
d_gene: TRBD2
abundance: once
j_gene: TRBJ2-5
CDR3nt: TGCGCCAGCAGCTTCAGGAACGGACTAGCGGGGGGAGAGACCCAGTACTTC
CDR3aa: CASSFRNGLAGGETQYF

v_gene: TRBV6-5
d_gene: -
abundance: -
j_gene: TRBJ1-3
CDR3nt: TGTGCCAGCAGTTATGATCGGGGAGGGGGAAACACCATATATTTT
CDR3aa: CASSYDRGGGNTIYF

v_gene: TRBV4-1
d_gene: TRBD2
abundance: -
j_gene: TRBJ2-1
CDR3nt: TGCGCCAGCAGCCGGACTAGCGCGAACTACAATGAGCAGTTCTTC
CDR3aa: CASSRTSANYNEQFF

v_gene: TRBV7-2
d_gene: TRBD1
abundance: -
j_gene: TRBJ2-3
CDR3nt: TGTGCCAGCAGCTTAGACAGGGGGTGTACAGATACGCAGTATTTT
CDR3aa: CASSLDRGCTDTQYF

v_gene: TRBV4-1
d_gene: -
abundance: -
j_gene: TRBJ1-2
CDR3nt: TGCGCCAGCACCTCACCGGGGACTTATGGTGGCTACACCTTC
CDR3aa: CASTSPGTYGGYTF

v_gene: TRBV27
d_gene: -
abundance: -
j_gene: TRBJ1-1
CDR3nt: TGTGCCAGCACAAACCGGGACACGCCTCACACTGAAGCTTTCTTT
CDR3aa: CASTNRDTPHTEAFF

v_gene: TRBV28
d_gene: -
abundance: -
j_gene: TRBJ1-1
CDR3nt: TGTGCCAGCAGTTTACCCACACCAGCGGGTACTGAAGCTTTCTTT
CDR3aa: CASSLPTPAGTEAFF

v_gene: TRBV27
d_gene: -
abundance: -
j_gene: TRBJ1-4
CDR3nt: TGTGCCAGCAGTCCCGTCCAGGGCCACGAAAAACTGTTTTTT
CDR3aa: CASSPVQGHEKLFF

v_gene: TRBV7-2
d_gene: -
abundance: -
j_gene: TRBJ1-2
CDR3nt: TGTGCCAGCAGCTTAGCGCCCAGTCAATACAGGAGCTACACCTTC
CDR3aa: CASSLAPSQYRSYTF

v_gene: TRBV28
d_gene: TRBD1
abundance: -
j_gene: TRBJ2-2
CDR3nt: TGTGCCAGCAGGCGATCGACAGGGGGAGACACCGGGGAGCTGTTTTTT
CDR3aa: CASRRSTGGDTGELFF

v_gene: TRBV2
d_gene: TRBD1
abundance: -
j_gene: TRBJ1-5
CDR3nt: TGTGCCAGCAGCAGGACAGGTCAACAGCCCCAGCATTTT
CDR3aa: CASSRTGQQPQHF

v_gene: TRBV11-2
d_gene: -
abundance: -
j_gene: TRBJ2-5
CDR3nt: TGTGCCAGCAGCCTTAGCCTCCAAGAGACCCAGTACTTC
CDR3aa: CASSLSLQETQYF

v_gene: TRBV27
d_gene: TRBD2
abundance: once
j_gene: TRBJ2-1
CDR3nt: TGTGCCAGCAGTCGCCGACTAGCGGGACTAACCTACAATGAGCAGTTCTTC
CDR3aa: CASSRRLAGLTYNEQFF

v_gene: TRBV5-6
d_gene: TRBD1
abundance: -
j_gene: TRBJ2-7
CDR3nt: TGTGCCAGCAGCACCCGGACAGGGGGCTACGAGCAGTACTTC
CDR3aa: CASSTRTGGYEQYF

v_gene: TRBV2
d_gene: TRBD2
abundance: -
j_gene: TRBJ2-7
CDR3nt: TGTGCCAGCAGGGGGGAGGGTTTCTACGAGCAGTACTTC
CDR3aa: CASRGEGFYEQYF

v_gene: TRBV10-3
d_gene: TRBD1
abundance: few
j_gene: TRBJ2-6
CDR3nt: TGTGCCATCAGTGGACAGGGGGCCTCTGGGGCCAACGTCCTGACTTTC
CDR3aa: CAISGQGASGANVLTF

v_gene: TRBV14
d_gene: -
abundance: -
j_gene: TRBJ1-1
CDR3nt: TGTGCCAGCAGCCCTTTTTCGCGGGGCACTGAAGCTTTCTTT
CDR3aa: CASSPFSRGTEAFF